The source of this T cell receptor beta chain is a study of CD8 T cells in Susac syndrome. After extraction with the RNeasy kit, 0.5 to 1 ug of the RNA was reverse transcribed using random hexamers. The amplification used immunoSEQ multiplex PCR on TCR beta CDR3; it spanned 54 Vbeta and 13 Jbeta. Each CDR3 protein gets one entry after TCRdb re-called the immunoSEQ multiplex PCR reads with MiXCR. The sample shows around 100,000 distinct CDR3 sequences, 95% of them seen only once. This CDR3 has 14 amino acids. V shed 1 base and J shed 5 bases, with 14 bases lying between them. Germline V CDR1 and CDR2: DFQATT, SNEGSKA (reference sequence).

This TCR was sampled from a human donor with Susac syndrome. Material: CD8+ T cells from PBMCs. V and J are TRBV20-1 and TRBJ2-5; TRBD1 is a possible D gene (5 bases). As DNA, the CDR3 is TGCAGTGCTAGAGGTCCTGGGGCCGGGGAGACCCAGTACTTC. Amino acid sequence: CSARGPGAGETQYF.